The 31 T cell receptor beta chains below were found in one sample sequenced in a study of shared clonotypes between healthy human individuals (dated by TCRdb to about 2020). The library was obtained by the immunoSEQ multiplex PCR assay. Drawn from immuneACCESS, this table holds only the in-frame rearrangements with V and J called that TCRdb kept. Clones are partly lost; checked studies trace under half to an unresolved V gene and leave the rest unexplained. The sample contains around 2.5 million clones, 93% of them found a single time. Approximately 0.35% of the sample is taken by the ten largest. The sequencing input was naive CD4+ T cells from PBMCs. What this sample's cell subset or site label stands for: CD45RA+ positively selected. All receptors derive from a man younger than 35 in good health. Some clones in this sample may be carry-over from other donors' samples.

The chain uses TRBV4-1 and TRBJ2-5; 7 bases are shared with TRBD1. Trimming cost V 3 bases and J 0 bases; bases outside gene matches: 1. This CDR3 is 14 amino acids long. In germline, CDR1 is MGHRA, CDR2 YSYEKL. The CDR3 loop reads CASSQTGYQETQYF. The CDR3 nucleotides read TGCGCCAGCAGCCAGACAGGGTACCAAGAGACCCAGTACTTC.

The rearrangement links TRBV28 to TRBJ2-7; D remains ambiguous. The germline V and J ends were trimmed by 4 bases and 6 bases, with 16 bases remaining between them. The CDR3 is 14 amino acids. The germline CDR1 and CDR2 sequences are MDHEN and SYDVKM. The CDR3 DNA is TGTGCCAGCAGTTCCCCCGGGCAGCTCGCCGAGCAGTACTTC. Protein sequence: CASSSPGQLAEQYF.

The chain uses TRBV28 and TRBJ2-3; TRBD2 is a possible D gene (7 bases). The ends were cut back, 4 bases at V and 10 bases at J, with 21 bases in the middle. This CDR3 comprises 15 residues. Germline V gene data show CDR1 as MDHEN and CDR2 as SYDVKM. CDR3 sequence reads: CASSSSQGGGIAQYF. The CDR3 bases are TGTGCCAGCAGTTCCTCGCAAGGGGGGGGCATCGCGCAGTATTTT. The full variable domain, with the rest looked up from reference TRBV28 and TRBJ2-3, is DVKVTQSSRYLVKRTGEKVFLECVQDMDHENMFWYRQDPGLGLRLIYFSYDVKMKEKGDIPEGYSVSREKKERFSLILESASTNQTSMYLCASSSSQGGGIAQYFGPGTRLTVL.

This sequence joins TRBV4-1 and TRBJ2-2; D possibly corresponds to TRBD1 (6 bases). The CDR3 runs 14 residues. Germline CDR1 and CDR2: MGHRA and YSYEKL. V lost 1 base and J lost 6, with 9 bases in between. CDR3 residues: CASSQAQGPGELFF. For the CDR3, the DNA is TGCGCCAGCAGCCAAGCTCAGGGGCCCGGGGAGCTGTTTTTT.

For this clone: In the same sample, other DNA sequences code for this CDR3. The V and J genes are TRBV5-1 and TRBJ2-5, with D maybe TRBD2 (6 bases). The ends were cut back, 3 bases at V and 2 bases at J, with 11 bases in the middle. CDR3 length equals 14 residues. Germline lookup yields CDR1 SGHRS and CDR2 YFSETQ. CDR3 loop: CASSSRDSQETQYF. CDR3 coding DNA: TGCGCCAGCAGCTCTCGGGACTCTCAAGAGACCCAGTACTTC.

The CDR3 DNA reads TGTGCCAGCAGCTTCTGGCCGAACACTGAAGCTTTCTTT. It translates to CASSFWPNTEAFF. This sequence joins TRBV7-2 and TRBJ1-1, with D hard to call. There are 13 residues in the CDR3. The V and J ends lost 3 bases and 1 base respectively, with 6 bases between them. The germline V gene has CDR1 SGHTA and CDR2 FQGNSA.

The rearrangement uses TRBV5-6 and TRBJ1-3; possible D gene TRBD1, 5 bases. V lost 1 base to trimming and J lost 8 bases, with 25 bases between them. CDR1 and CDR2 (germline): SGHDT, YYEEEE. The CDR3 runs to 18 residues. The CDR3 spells CASSLMSGIGAFVDTIYF. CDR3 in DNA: TGTGCCAGCAGCTTGATGTCGGGTATCGGGGCCTTCGTCGACACCATATATTTT.

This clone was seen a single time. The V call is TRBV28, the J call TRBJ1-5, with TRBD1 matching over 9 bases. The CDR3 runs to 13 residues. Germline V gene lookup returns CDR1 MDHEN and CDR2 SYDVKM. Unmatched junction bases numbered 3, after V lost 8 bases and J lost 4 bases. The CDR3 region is CASGTGFNQPQHF. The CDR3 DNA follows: TGTGCCAGCGGGACAGGGTTTAATCAGCCCCAGCATTTT.

CDR3: CASSSMTSQSEQFF. CDR3 DNA: TGTGCCAGCAGCTCCATGACTAGCCAAAGTGAGCAGTTCTTC. This sequence joins TRBV11-3 and TRBJ2-1, with 7 positions matching TRBD2. V lost 4 bases, J lost 9 bases, and 9 bases stayed unmatched. From germline, CDR1 is SGHNT and CDR2 YENEEA. The CDR3 consists of 14 residues.

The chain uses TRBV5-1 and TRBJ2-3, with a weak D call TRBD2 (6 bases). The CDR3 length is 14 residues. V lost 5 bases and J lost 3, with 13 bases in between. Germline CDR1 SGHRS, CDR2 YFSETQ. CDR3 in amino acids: CASRTFGRTDTQYF. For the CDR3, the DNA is TGCGCCAGCAGAACCTTCGGGAGAACAGATACGCAGTATTTT.

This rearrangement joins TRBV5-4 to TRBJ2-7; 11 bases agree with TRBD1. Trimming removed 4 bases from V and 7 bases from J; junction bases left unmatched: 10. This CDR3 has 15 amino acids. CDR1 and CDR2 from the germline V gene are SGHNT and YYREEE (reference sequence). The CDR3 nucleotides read TGTGCCAGCAGCGAAGCTACCGGGACAGGGGGTGAGCAGTACTTC. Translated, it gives CASSEATGTGGEQYF.

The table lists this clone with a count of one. This CDR3 is CASTGTSGYNEQFF. The CDR3 nucleotides read TGTGCCAGCACCGGGACTAGCGGCTACAATGAGCAGTTCTTC. The chain carries TRBV2 and TRBJ2-1; the match to TRBD2 covers 11 bases. The germline CDR1 and CDR2 sequences are SNHLY and FYNNEI. J was trimmed by 3 bases and V by 7 bases; bases with no gene match: 2. The CDR3 runs 14 residues.

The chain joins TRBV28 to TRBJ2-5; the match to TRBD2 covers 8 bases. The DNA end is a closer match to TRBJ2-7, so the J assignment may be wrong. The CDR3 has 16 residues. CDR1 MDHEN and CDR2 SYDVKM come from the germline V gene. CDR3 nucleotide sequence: TGTGCCAGCAGTTTCTTAGGCGGGGGGAGCTCCTACGAGCAGTACTTC. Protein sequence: CASSFLGGGSSYEQYF.

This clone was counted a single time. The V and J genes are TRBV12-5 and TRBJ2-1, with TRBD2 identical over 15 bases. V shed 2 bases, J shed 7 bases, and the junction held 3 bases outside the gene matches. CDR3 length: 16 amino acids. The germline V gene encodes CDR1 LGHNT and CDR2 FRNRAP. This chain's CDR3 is CASGLRTSGRANEQFF. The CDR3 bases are TGTGCTAGTGGTTTGAGGACTAGCGGGAGGGCAAATGAGCAGTTCTTC.

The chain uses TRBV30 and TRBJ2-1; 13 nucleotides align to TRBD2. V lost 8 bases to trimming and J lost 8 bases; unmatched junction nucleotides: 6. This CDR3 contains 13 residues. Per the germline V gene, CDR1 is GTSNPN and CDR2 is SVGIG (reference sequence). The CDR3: CARRTSGSYEQFF. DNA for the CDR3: TGTGCCAGAAGGACTAGCGGGAGTTATGAGCAGTTCTTC.

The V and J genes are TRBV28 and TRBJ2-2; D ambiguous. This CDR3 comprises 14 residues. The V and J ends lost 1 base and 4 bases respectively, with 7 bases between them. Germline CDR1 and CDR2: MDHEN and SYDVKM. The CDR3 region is CASSLYQITGELFF. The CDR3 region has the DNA TGTGCCAGCAGTTTATACCAGATCACCGGGGAGCTGTTTTTT.

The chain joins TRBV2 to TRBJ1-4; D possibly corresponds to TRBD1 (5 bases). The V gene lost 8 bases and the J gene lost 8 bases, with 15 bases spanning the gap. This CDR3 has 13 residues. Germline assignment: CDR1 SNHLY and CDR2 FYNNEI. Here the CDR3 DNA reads TGTGCCAGCTTCGCAGGGAATGGGGAAAAACTGTTTTTT. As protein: CASFAGNGEKLFF.

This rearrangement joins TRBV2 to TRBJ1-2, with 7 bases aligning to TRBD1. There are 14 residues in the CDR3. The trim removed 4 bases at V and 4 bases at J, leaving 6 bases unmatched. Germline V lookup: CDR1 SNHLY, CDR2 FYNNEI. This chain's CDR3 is CASSVNRDSYGYTF. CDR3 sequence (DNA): TGTGCCAGCAGTGTTAATAGGGACAGCTATGGCTACACCTTC.

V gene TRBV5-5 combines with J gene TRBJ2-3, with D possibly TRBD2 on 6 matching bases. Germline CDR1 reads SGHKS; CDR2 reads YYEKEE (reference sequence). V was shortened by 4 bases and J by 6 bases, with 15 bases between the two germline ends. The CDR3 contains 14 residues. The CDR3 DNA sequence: TGTGCCAGCAGCGGGGACTCCGAGGGGGATACGCAGTATTTT. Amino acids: CASSGDSEGDTQYF.

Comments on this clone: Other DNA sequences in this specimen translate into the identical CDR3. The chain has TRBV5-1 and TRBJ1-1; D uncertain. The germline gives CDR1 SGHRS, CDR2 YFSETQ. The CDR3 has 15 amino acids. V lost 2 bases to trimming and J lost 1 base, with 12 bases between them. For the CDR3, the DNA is TGCGCCAGCAGCTTCCGACCGACGCCGAACACTGAAGCTTTCTTT. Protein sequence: CASSFRPTPNTEAFF.

In DNA form, the CDR3 reads TGTGCCAGCAGTGACAGGTGGGAGAACACCGGGGAGCTGTTTTTT. Translation gives CASSDRWENTGELFF. The J gene is TRBJ2-2, the V gene TRBV27; a weak D match, TRBD1 (6 bases). Deletions cut 5 bases from V and 1 base from J, with 11 bases between. The CDR3 is 15 residues long. Looked up from germline, CDR1 is MNHEY and CDR2 is SMNVEV (reference sequence).

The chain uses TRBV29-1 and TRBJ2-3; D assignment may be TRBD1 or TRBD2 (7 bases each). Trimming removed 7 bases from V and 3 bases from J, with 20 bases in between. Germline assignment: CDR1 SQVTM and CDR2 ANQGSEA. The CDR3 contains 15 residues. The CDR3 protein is CSASGWQGGTDTQYF. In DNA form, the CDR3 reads TGCAGCGCCTCTGGGTGGCAGGGGGGGACAGATACGCAGTATTTT.

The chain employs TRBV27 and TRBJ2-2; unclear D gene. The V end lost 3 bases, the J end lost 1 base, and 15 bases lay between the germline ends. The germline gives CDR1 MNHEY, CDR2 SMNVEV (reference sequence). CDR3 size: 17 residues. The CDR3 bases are TGTGCCAGCAGTTTGTGGGCCTTGCGGTTGAACACCGGGGAGCTGTTTTTT. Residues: CASSLWALRLNTGELFF.

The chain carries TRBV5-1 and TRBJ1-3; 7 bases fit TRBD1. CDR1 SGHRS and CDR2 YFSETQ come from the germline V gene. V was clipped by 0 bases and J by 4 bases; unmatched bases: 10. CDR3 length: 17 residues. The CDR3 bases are TGCGCCAGCAGCTTGGAAGCCAGGGGGTTTGGCGGAAACACCATATATTTT. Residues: CASSLEARGFGGNTIYF. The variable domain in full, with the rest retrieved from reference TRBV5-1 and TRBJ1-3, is KAGVTQTPRYLIKTRGQQVTLSCSPISGHRSVSWYQQTPGQGLQFLFEYFSETQRNKGNFPGRFSGRQFSNSRSEMNVSTLELGDSALYLCASSLEARGFGGNTIYFGEGSWLTVV.

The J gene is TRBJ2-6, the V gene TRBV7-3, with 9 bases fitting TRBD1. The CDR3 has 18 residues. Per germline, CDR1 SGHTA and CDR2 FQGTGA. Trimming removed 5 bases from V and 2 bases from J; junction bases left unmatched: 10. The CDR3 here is CASSPGTGIPPGANVLTF. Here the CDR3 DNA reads TGTGCCAGCAGCCCCGGGACAGGGATCCCTCCTGGGGCCAACGTCCTGACTTTC.

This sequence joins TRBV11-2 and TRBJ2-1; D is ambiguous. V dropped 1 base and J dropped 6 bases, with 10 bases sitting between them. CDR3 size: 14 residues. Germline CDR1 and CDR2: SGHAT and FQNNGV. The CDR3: CASSLGTFSNEQFF. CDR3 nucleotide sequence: TGTGCCAGCAGCTTAGGGACCTTCTCCAATGAGCAGTTCTTC.

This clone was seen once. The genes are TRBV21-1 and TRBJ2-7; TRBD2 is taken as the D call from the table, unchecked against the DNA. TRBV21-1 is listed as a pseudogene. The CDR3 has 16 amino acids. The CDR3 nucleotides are TGTGCCAGCAGCAAGAAAGGTCTAGCGGGTTCCTACGAGCAGTACTTC. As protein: CASSKKGLAGSYEQYF.

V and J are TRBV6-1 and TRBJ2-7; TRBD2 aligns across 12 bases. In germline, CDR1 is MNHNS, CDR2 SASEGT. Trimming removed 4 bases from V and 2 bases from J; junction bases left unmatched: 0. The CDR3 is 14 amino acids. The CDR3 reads CASSGTSGAYEQYF. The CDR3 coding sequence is TGTGCCAGCAGTGGGACTAGCGGGGCCTACGAGCAGTACTTC.

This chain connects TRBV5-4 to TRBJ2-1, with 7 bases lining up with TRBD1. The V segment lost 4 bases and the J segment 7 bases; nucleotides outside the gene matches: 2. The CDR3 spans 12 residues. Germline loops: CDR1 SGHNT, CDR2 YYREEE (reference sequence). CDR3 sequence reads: CASSTQGNEQFF. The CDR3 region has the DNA TGTGCCAGCAGCACACAGGGGAATGAGCAGTTCTTC.

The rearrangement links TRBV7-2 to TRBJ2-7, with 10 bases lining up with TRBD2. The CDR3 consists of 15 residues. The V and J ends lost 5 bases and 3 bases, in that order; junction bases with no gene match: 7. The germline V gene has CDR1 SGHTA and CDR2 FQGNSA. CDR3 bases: TGTGCCAGCAGCAGCTTACTAGCGGGATTCTACGAGCAGTACTTC. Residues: CASSSLLAGFYEQYF.

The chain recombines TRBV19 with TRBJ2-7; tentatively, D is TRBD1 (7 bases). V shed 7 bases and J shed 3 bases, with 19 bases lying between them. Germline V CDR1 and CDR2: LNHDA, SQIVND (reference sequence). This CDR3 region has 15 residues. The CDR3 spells CASTPRGQGGYEQYF. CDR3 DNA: TGTGCCAGTACCCCCCGGGGGCAGGGGGGCTACGAGCAGTACTTC.